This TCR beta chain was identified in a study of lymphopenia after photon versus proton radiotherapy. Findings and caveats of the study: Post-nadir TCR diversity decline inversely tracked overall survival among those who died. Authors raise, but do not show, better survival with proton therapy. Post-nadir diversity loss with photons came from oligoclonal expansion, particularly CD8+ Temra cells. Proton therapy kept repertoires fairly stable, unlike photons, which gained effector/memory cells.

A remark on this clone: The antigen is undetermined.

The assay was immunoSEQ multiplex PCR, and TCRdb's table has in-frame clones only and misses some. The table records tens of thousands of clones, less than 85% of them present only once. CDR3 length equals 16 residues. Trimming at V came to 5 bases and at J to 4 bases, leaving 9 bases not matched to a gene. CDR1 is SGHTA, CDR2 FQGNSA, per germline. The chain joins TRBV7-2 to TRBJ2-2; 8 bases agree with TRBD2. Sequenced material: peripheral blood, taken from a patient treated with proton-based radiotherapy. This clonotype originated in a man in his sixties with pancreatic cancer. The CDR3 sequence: CASSRESSGITGELFF. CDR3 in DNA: TGTGCCAGCAGCCGAGAGAGTAGCGGGATCACCGGGGAGCTGTTTTTT.